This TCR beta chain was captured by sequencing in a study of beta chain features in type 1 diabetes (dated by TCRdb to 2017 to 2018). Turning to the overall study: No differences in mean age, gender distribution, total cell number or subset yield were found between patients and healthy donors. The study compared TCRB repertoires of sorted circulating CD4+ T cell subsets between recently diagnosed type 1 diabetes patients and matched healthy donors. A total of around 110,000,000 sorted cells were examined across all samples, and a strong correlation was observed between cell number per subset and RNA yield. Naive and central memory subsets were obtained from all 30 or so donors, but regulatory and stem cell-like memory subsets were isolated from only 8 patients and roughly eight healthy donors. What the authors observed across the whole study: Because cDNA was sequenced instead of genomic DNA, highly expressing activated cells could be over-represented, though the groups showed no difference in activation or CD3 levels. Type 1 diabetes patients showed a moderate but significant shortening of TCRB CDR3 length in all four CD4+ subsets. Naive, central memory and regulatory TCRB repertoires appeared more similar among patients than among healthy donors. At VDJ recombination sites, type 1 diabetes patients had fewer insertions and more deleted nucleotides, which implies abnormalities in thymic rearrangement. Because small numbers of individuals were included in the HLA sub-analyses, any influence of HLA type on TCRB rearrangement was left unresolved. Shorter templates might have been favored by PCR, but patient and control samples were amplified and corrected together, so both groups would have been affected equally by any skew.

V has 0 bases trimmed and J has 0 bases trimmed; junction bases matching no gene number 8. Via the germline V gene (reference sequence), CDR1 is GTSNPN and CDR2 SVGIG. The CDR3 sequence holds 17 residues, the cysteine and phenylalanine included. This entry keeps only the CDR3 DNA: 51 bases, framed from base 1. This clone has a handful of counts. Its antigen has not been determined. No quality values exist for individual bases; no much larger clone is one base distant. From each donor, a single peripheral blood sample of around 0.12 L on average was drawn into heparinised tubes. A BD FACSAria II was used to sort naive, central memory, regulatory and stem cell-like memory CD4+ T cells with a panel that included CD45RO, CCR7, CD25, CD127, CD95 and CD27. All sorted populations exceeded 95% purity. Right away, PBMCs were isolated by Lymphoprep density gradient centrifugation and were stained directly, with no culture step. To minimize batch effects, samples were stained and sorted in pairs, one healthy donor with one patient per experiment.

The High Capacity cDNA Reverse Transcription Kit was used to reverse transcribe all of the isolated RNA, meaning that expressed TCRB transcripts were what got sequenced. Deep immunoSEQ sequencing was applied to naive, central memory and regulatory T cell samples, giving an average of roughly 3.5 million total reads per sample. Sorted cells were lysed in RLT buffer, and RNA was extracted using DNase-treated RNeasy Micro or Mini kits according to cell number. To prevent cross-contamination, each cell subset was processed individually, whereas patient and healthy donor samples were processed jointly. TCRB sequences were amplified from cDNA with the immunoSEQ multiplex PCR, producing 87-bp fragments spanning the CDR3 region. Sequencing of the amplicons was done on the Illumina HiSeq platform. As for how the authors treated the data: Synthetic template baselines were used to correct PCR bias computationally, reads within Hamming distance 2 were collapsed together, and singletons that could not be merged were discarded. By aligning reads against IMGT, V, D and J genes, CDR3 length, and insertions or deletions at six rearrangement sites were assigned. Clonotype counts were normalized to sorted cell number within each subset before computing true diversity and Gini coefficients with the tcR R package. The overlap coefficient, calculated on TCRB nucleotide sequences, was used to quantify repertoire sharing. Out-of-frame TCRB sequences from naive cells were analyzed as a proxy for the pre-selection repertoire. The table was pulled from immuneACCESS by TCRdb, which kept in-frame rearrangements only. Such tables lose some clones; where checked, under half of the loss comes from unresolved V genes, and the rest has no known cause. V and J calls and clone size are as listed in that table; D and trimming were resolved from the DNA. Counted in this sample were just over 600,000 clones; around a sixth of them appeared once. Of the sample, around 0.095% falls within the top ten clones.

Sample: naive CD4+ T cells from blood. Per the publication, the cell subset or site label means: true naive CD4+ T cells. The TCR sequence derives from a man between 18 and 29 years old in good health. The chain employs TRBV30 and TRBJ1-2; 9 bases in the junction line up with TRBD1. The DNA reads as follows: TGTGCCTGGAGTGTGGACAGGGGAGGAGGCGCTAACTATGGCTACACCTTC. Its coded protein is CAWSVDRGGGANYGYTF. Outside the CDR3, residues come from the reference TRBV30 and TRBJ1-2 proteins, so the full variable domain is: SQTIHQWPATLVQPVGSPLSLECTVEGTSNPNLYWYRQAAGRGLQLLFYSVGIGQISSEVPQNLSASRPQDRQFILSSKKLLLSDSGFYLCAWSVDRGGGANYGYTFGSGTRLTVV.